Listed below are T cell receptor beta chains from one sample, sequenced in a study of T cells after yellow fever vaccination. TCRdb passed the 5' RACE reads through MiXCR, listing each CDR3 protein once. The sample lists about 200,000 distinct CDR3 sequences, about 3% occurring once. Sequencing was performed on CD4+ T cells sorted from PBMCs, taken 10 days after the yellow fever booster vaccination. The receptor source for this set is a young man who received the YFV17D yellow fever vaccine. Each CDR3 is given with its conserved first and last residue. The D gene is left open where the match is weak. Part of the rows lack a size; the others show once, few, many or a class for expanded clones.

D	V	J	size	CDR3	DNA
.	TRBV5-1	TRBJ2-2	many	CASSLAWLAGVTGELFF	TGCGCCAGCAGCTTGGCCTGGTTGGCAGGGGTCACCGGGGAGCTGTTTTTT
.	TRBV5-1	TRBJ2-5	few	CASSQPGGRQETQYF	TGCGCCAGCAGTCAACCCGGGGGTCGCCAAGAGACCCAGTACTTC
TRBD1	TRBV7-9	TRBJ1-3	many	CASSKGTEGNTIYF	TGTGCCAGCAGCAAGGGGACAGAAGGAAACACCATATATTTT
TRBD2	TRBV10-2	TRBJ2-1	.	CASRGAGGRNEQFF	TGCGCCAGCAGGGGAGCGGGGGGGCGGAATGAGCAGTTCTTC
.	TRBV20-1	TRBJ2-5	many	CSASDPIRLQETQYF	TGCAGTGCTAGCGACCCAATCCGCCTACAAGAGACCCAGTACTTC
.	TRBV10-3	TRBJ2-2	few	CAISESKWGGRDTGELFF	TGTGCCATCAGTGAGTCGAAGTGGGGGGGGCGCGACACCGGGGAGCTGTTTTTT
.	TRBV20-1	TRBJ1-5	many	CSTGAVSNQPQHF	TGCAGTACCGGGGCCGTCTCCAATCAGCCCCAGCATTTT
.	TRBV27	TRBJ2-3	many	CASSPKPAAGLLRPQYF	TGTGCCAGCAGCCCGAAACCCGCGGCAGGACTCCTGCGGCCGCAGTATTTT
.	TRBV10-3	TRBJ1-3	many	CATTGSSGNTIYF	TGTGCCACAACAGGAAGCTCTGGAAACACCATATATTTT
.	TRBV18	TRBJ1-1	once	CASSPRNGQNTEAFF	TGTGCCAGCTCACCACGTAATGGACAGAACACTGAAGCTTTCTTT
.	TRBV6-6	TRBJ2-7	many	CASSQETGPLRF	TGTGCCAGCAGTCAAGAAACAGGTCCCCTTCGCTTC